This T cell receptor (beta chain) was recovered during a study of cytomegalovirus exposure and HLA in healthy donors. Germline V lookup: CDR1 SEHNR, CDR2 FQNEAQ (reference sequence). CDR3 length: 16 amino acids. The donors were healthy bone marrow donors. The donors, nominally healthy at sampling, likely had unrecorded immune exposures. The PCR contained 60 Vbeta and 13 Jbeta primers. Repertoires were generated with immunoSEQ multiplex PCR, while TCRdb's copy carries only in-frame clones and drops some. The table has approximately 82,000 clones, more than 55% seen once. This clone was seen a handful of times. The antigen remains undetermined. Its ends do not fully match the called genes, so a read error is possible. General observations from the study: As immune exposure information, only CMV serostatus was available.

The chain couples TRBV7-9 to TRBJ2-3; tentative D call: TRBD2 (6 bases). Specimen: PBMCs. This clonotype was sampled from a woman in her 30s in good health and CMV-seropositive. CDR3 region: CSSSLAVFESTDTQYF. The CDR3 nucleotides read TGTTCCAGCAGCTTAGCGGTGTTTGAGAGCACAGATACGCAGTATTTT. Drawing the rest from reference TRBV7-9 and TRBJ2-3, the complete variable domain is DTGVSQNPRHKITKRGQNVTFRCDPISEHNRLYWYRQTLGQGPEFLTYFQNEAQLEKSRLLSDRFSAERPKGSFSTLEIQRTEQGDSAMYLCSSSLAVFESTDTQYFGPGTRLTVL.